This T cell receptor beta chain came from a study of CD8 T cells in Susac syndrome. The CDR3 contains 16 residues. V was clipped by 4 bases and J by 0 bases, with 15 bases between them. Negative magnetic isolation gave CD8+ and CD4+ cells; FACS enriched CD8+ TEMRA. Random hexamers were used to reverse transcribe 0.5 to 1 ug of RNA. From the immunoSEQ multiplex PCR reads, TCRdb called clonotypes with MiXCR, one entry per CDR3 protein. This table has roughly 44,000 distinct CDR3 sequences, 90% to 95% appearing once. Material for sequencing was CD8+ T cells from PBMCs. The clonotype comes from a human donor in good health. The V and J genes are TRBV12-3 or TRBV12-4 and TRBJ1-1; D perhaps matches TRBD1 (6 bases). CDR3 DNA: TGTGCCAGCAGTTCGCGGGGGCCCTCTCTGAACACTGAAGCTTTCTTT. Amino acids: CASSSRGPSLNTEAFF.